This entry features one TCR beta chain sequence. Its antigen is unknown. With 6 bases clipped from V and 8 bases from J, the junction kept 11 bases outside the gene matches. The germline V gene has CDR1 SQVTM and CDR2 ANQGSEA. This CDR3 has 14 residues. Through a sample-barcoded 5' primer and a J-beta primer mix, a second PCR was run for roughly 7 to 11 cycles. A template-switch adaptor that had 12 random nucleotides put a tag on each cDNA molecule. TCRdb redid the calling of the 5' RACE reads with MiXCR, one entry per CDR3 protein. This table has hundreds of thousands of distinct CDR3 sequences, around 45% appearing once. The data originate from a study of blood T cells in healthy people across ages. Points from the study as a whole: There was no known CMV status for donors, so expanded clonotype changes were possibly confounded.

The sequenced material came from blood. The chain recombines TRBV29-1 with TRBJ2-2, with 8 bases that match TRBD2. The receptor was isolated from a woman aged 60-70 years in good health. The CDR3 loop is CSVSPASGLGELFF. The CDR3 region has the DNA TGCAGCGTGAGCCCGGCTAGCGGGCTTGGGGAGCTGTTTTTT.